This is a list of T cell receptor beta chains from one sample in a study of T cell responses to AZD1222 COVID-19 vaccine. The protocol was immunoSEQ multiplex PCR, while the TCRdb copy is restricted to in-frame clones and leaves out a portion. The data hold some 110,000 clones, with about nine tenths observed a single time. This sample comprised peripheral blood, obtained 28 days after the second dose of the MenACWY control vaccine. The origin of the receptors is an adult who received the MenACWY meningococcal vaccine as a control. Each CDR3 is given with its conserved first and last residue. Fields, in order: J gene, CDR3 length, V gene, clone size, D gene, CDR3 protein, CDR3 DNA. The D gene is left open where the match is weak. Size values are once, few and many counts, or a class for expanded clones, and some rows have none.

j_gene: TRBJ2-3
len: 15
v_gene: TRBV19
abundance: few
d_gene: .
CDR3aa: CASSGRRGGTDTQYF
CDR3nt: TGTGCCAGTAGTGGCCGCAGGGGCGGGACAGATACGCAGTATTTT

j_gene: TRBJ1-2
len: 13
v_gene: TRBV5-1
abundance: .
d_gene: .
CDR3aa: CASSPEGTNGYTF
CDR3nt: TGCGCCAGCAGCCCCGAAGGGACAAATGGCTACACCTTC

j_gene: TRBJ2-7
len: 18
v_gene: TRBV14
abundance: once
d_gene: TRBD1
CDR3aa: CASSHGQGKVGGAYEQYF
CDR3nt: TGTGCCAGCAGCCACGGACAGGGGAAAGTCGGCGGGGCCTACGAGCAGTACTTC

j_gene: TRBJ2-2
len: 13
v_gene: TRBV7-3
abundance: .
d_gene: .
CDR3aa: CASSPLGTGELFF
CDR3nt: TGTGCCAGCAGCCCCTTGGGCACCGGGGAGCTGTTTTTT

j_gene: TRBJ2-7
len: 14
v_gene: TRBV18
abundance: .
d_gene: TRBD1
CDR3aa: CASSAATGAYEQYF
CDR3nt: TGTGCCAGCTCAGCAGCAACAGGGGCCTACGAGCAGTACTTC

j_gene: TRBJ1-2
len: 16
v_gene: TRBV4-2
abundance: .
d_gene: .
CDR3aa: CASSQGEGVRTYGYTF
CDR3nt: TGTGCCAGCAGCCAAGGGGAGGGGGTGCGTACCTATGGCTACACCTTC

j_gene: TRBJ1-3
len: 13
v_gene: TRBV7-2
abundance: .
d_gene: .
CDR3aa: CASSPEGGNTIYF
CDR3nt: TGTGCCAGCAGCCCCGAAGGTGGAAACACCATATATTTT

j_gene: TRBJ2-7
len: 15
v_gene: TRBV28
abundance: .
d_gene: .
CDR3aa: CASTYEGVYSYEQYF
CDR3nt: TGTGCCAGCACCTACGAGGGGGTTTACTCCTACGAGCAGTACTTC

j_gene: TRBJ1-2
len: 15
v_gene: TRBV6-5
abundance: few
d_gene: TRBD1
CDR3aa: CASNRGDRFNYGYTF
CDR3nt: TGTGCCAGCAATAGAGGGGACAGATTTAACTATGGCTACACCTTC

j_gene: TRBJ1-2
len: 12
v_gene: TRBV7-8
abundance: once
d_gene: .
CDR3aa: CASSPSGYGYTF
CDR3nt: TGTGCCAGCAGCCCCTCCGGATATGGCTACACCTTC

j_gene: TRBJ2-7
len: 13
v_gene: TRBV19
abundance: .
d_gene: .
CDR3aa: CASSIGPDGEQYF
CDR3nt: TGTGCCAGTAGTATTGGTCCGGACGGCGAGCAGTACTTC

j_gene: TRBJ2-5
len: 19
v_gene: TRBV4-3
abundance: .
d_gene: TRBD2
CDR3aa: CASSHTTRRTSGDQETQYF
CDR3nt: TGCGCCAGCAGCCACACGACTAGGAGGACTAGCGGGGATCAAGAGACCCAGTACTTC

j_gene: TRBJ2-5
len: 13
v_gene: TRBV7-8
abundance: once
d_gene: .
CDR3aa: CASSLGGIETQYF
CDR3nt: TGTGCCAGCAGCTTAGGGGGGATCGAGACCCAGTACTTC

j_gene: TRBJ1-5
len: 13
v_gene: TRBV18
abundance: once
d_gene: .
CDR3aa: CASSLTSNQPQHF
CDR3nt: TGTGCCAGCTCACTGACCTCAAATCAGCCCCAGCATTTT

j_gene: TRBJ2-3
len: 11
v_gene: TRBV30
abundance: .
d_gene: .
CDR3aa: CAWSSGDTQYF
CDR3nt: TGTGCCTGGAGTTCGGGAGATACGCAGTATTTT

j_gene: TRBJ2-1
len: 14
v_gene: TRBV27
abundance: .
d_gene: TRBD2
CDR3aa: CATAGLANYNEQFF
CDR3nt: TGTGCCACCGCGGGACTAGCGAACTACAATGAGCAGTTCTTC

j_gene: TRBJ2-2
len: 12
v_gene: TRBV7-9
abundance: .
d_gene: .
CDR3aa: CASVDATGELFF
CDR3nt: TGTGCCAGCGTCGACGCCACCGGGGAGCTGTTTTTT

j_gene: TRBJ1-3
len: 16
v_gene: TRBV7-6
abundance: .
d_gene: .
CDR3aa: CASSLRQGTSGNTIYF
CDR3nt: TGTGCCAGCAGCTTAAGGCAGGGGACCTCTGGAAACACCATATATTTT

j_gene: TRBJ1-2
len: 14
v_gene: TRBV11-2
abundance: .
d_gene: .
CDR3aa: CASSYGRGKTGYTF
CDR3nt: TGTGCCAGCAGCTATGGCAGGGGAAAGACGGGCTACACCTTC

j_gene: TRBJ1-5
len: 14
v_gene: TRBV5-3
abundance: few
d_gene: .
CDR3aa: CARSLARPNQPQHF
CDR3nt: TGTGCCAGAAGCTTGGCTCGGCCCAATCAGCCCCAGCATTTT

j_gene: TRBJ2-1
len: 15
v_gene: TRBV19
abundance: .
d_gene: TRBD2
CDR3aa: CASSTSGSKYNEQFF
CDR3nt: TGTGCCAGTAGTACTAGCGGGAGTAAGTACAATGAGCAGTTCTTC

j_gene: TRBJ1-2
len: 12
v_gene: TRBV27
abundance: .
d_gene: TRBD1
CDR3aa: CASRQGGYGYTF
CDR3nt: TGTGCCAGTCGACAGGGTGGGTATGGCTACACCTTC

j_gene: TRBJ1-1
len: 16
v_gene: TRBV4-2
abundance: .
d_gene: .
CDR3aa: CASSPGYRALNTEAFF
CDR3nt: TGTGCCAGCAGCCCCGGTTACAGGGCCCTGAACACTGAAGCTTTCTTT

j_gene: TRBJ2-1
len: 14
v_gene: TRBV28
abundance: .
d_gene: .
CDR3aa: CASKRGGANNEQFF
CDR3nt: TGTGCCAGCAAGCGAGGGGGGGCGAACAATGAGCAGTTCTTC

j_gene: TRBJ2-1
len: 14
v_gene: TRBV27
abundance: .
d_gene: .
CDR3aa: CASSLDRKANEQFF
CDR3nt: TGTGCCAGCAGTTTGGACAGAAAAGCCAATGAGCAGTTCTTC

j_gene: TRBJ2-2
len: 16
v_gene: TRBV24-1
abundance: .
d_gene: TRBD1
CDR3aa: CATSDAGQGGTGELFF
CDR3nt: TGTGCCACCAGTGACGCTGGACAGGGTGGGACCGGGGAGCTGTTTTTT

j_gene: TRBJ2-5
len: 17
v_gene: TRBV6-2/TRBV6-3
abundance: .
d_gene: .
CDR3aa: CASSLDRRASPQETQYF
CDR3nt: TGTGCCAGCAGTTTGGACCGTCGGGCTAGCCCTCAAGAGACCCAGTACTTC

j_gene: TRBJ2-5
len: 15
v_gene: TRBV6-6
abundance: .
d_gene: .
CDR3aa: CASSPHWTEEETQYF
CDR3nt: TGTGCCAGCAGTCCACACTGGACAGAAGAAGAGACCCAGTACTTC

j_gene: TRBJ2-3
len: 13
v_gene: TRBV24-1
abundance: .
d_gene: .
CDR3aa: CATERPGTDTQYF
CDR3nt: TGTGCCACCGAGAGACCGGGTACAGATACGCAGTATTTT

j_gene: TRBJ2-6
len: 20
v_gene: TRBV7-8
abundance: .
d_gene: .
CDR3aa: CASSPSLLRVHYSGANVLTF
CDR3nt: TGTGCCAGCAGCCCCTCCCTTCTACGGGTCCACTACTCTGGGGCCAACGTCCTGACTTTC

j_gene: TRBJ2-7
len: 17
v_gene: TRBV7-2
abundance: .
d_gene: TRBD1
CDR3aa: CASSPQGTWGATYEQYF
CDR3nt: TGTGCCAGCAGCCCACAGGGGACGTGGGGAGCTACCTACGAGCAGTACTTC

j_gene: TRBJ2-2
len: 16
v_gene: TRBV27
abundance: .
d_gene: .
CDR3aa: CASSTYQRRTTGELFF
CDR3nt: TGTGCCAGCAGTACCTACCAAAGGAGGACCACCGGGGAGCTGTTTTTT

j_gene: TRBJ2-3
len: 15
v_gene: TRBV24-1
abundance: .
d_gene: TRBD1
CDR3aa: CATSDRGTGGDTQYF
CDR3nt: TGTGCCACCAGTGATAGAGGGACAGGAGGAGATACGCAGTATTTT

j_gene: TRBJ2-1
len: 17
v_gene: TRBV18
abundance: .
d_gene: TRBD2
CDR3aa: CASSPRFGGGLGNEQFF
CDR3nt: TGTGCCAGCTCACCACGGTTCGGCGGGGGGCTGGGGAATGAGCAGTTCTTC

j_gene: TRBJ2-3
len: 15
v_gene: TRBV5-4
abundance: .
d_gene: TRBD2
CDR3aa: CASSSAGAPADTQYF
CDR3nt: TGTGCCAGCAGCTCAGCGGGGGCCCCGGCAGATACGCAGTATTTT

j_gene: TRBJ1-1
len: 13
v_gene: TRBV4-3
abundance: .
d_gene: .
CDR3aa: CASSGDLNTEAFF
CDR3nt: TGCGCCAGTTCAGGGGATCTGAACACTGAAGCTTTCTTT

j_gene: TRBJ2-5
len: 16
v_gene: TRBV5-1
abundance: .
d_gene: TRBD2
CDR3aa: CASSPLTSGYQETQYF
CDR3nt: TGCGCCAGCAGTCCTCTGACTAGCGGGTACCAAGAGACCCAGTACTTC